This T cell receptor (beta chain) was retrieved from a study of blood T cell repertoires in COVID-19. With 6 bases removed from V and 5 bases from J, the gap between germline ends came to 10 bases. CDR3 length: 13 residues. The method was immunoSEQ multiplex PCR; TCRdb's version includes in-frame clones alone and lacks a portion of them. The sample has under 250,000 clones; about 89% are singletons. Sequenced input: peripheral blood. This clonotype was obtained from a man aged 60 to 69 who had recovered from COVID-19. The chain recombines TRBV12-3 or TRBV12-4 with TRBJ2-2, with D possibly TRBD1 on 6 matching bases. For the CDR3, the DNA is TGTGCCAGCAGCCAGCAGGGGACCGGGGAGCTGTTTTTT. Translation: CASSQQGTGELFF.